This T cell receptor beta chain was captured by sequencing in a study of cytomegalovirus exposure and HLA in healthy donors. This CDR3 is 18 amino acids long. Germline V gene lookup returns CDR1 PRHDT and CDR2 FYEKMQ (reference sequence). Findings and caveats of the study: For cytomegalovirus status, the classifier reportedly gave diagnoses with high specificity and sensitivity. A few CMV-associated chains proved CMV antigen-specific in vitro. HLA allele associations emerged for 15,000 to 20,000 TCR beta sequences in a later analysis, at 0.05 false discovery rate.

It was with 60 Vbeta and 13 Jbeta primers that the PCR ran. TCRdb's table, derived via immunoSEQ multiplex PCR, lists solely in-frame clones and lacks some. This sample's table has tens of thousands of clones. About this clone itself: As yet, its antigen is unknown. Additional DNA sequences in this sample encode the identical CDR3.

The receptor was isolated from a woman in her forties or fifties in good health and CMV-seropositive. Specimen: PBMCs. The chain recombines TRBV13 with TRBJ1-1; maybe TRBD1 (5 bases). The CDR3 region is CASSQGGGWFPQNTEAFF. DNA of the CDR3: TGTGCTTCTAGCCAGGGAGGAGGATGGTTCCCTCAGAACACTGAAGCTTTCTTT.